This record looks at one T cell receptor (beta chain) sequence and its context. Trimming removed 2 bases at V and 6 bases at J, with 15 bases between. The germline V gene has CDR1 SGHDN and CDR2 FVKESK. The CDR3 runs to 15 residues. The data are from a study of beta chain features in type 1 diabetes. cDNA synthesis used the whole RNA isolate, giving expressed TCRB sequences. Assay used: immunoSEQ multiplex PCR; TCRdb lists only in-frame clones, some missing. The repertoire has about 140,000 clones, roughly 10% of them found once; the top ten carry around 0.65%. The specimen sequenced was central memory CD4+ T cells from blood. The TCR originated in a woman in her 40s in good health. The chain is built from TRBV14 and TRBJ2-3, with TRBD1 as a possible D gene (5 bases). For the CDR3, the DNA is TGTGCCAGCAGCCAATCGGGCACCAGGGCGGATACGCAGTATTTT. Encoded protein: CASSQSGTRADTQYF.